What follows describes a single TCR beta chain. The antigen is unknown. This entry belongs to a study of chemoradiotherapy in HPV16-positive cancers. The study's findings and limits: Functional assays defining HPV-specific T cells used only two HPV16-positive patients. Better recurrence-free survival went with HPV-responsive T-cell expansion in HPV16-positive patients. During treatment, candidate HPV-specific clones and E7-related motifs expanded in tumor.

Clones were read by immunoSEQ multiplex PCR, and TCRdb kept only the in-frame ones, dropping some. In the table there are 20,000 to 25,000 clones, 70% to 90% of which are singletons. This TCR was sampled from a human donor with HPV-associated anogenital cancer. The sample in question was blood, obtained from a patient who underwent chemoradiotherapy.

The CDR3 protein is CASPKIGGPTEAFF. The CDR3 DNA is TGTGCCAGCCCCAAAATTGGAGGCCCAACCGAAGCTTTCTTT. The chain uses TRBV6-1 and TRBJ1-1; D is undetermined. Trimming removed 8 bases at V and 8 bases at J, with 21 bases between. CDR1 and CDR2 from the germline V gene are MNHNS and SASEGT. The CDR3 runs 14 residues.